This T cell receptor beta chain was profiled in a study of shared clonotypes between healthy human individuals. Study details: The donors, two women and a few men, were aged 18 to 49. CD4 naive cells filled three plates per donor, CD4 memory three, CD8 naive two and CD8 memory one. Study outcomes and limitations: Shared clonotypes across all four donors exceeded non-shared ones in generation probability. Rarefaction showed sorted-subset sequencing was incomplete despite large depth.

Germline CDR1 and CDR2: MNHEY and SVGAGI. The V gene lost 2 bases and the J gene lost 1 base, with 14 bases spanning the gap. CDR3 size: 16 residues. Produced via immunoSEQ multiplex PCR; TCRdb's table is partial and in-frame only. Among some 500,000 clones listed, approximately 94% were seen once. In regard to this clone: Its cognate antigen is unknown.

The sequencing sample was made of naive CD4+ T cells sorted from blood. As to subset: CD45RA+ positively selected. The rearrangement links TRBV6-5 to TRBJ1-2; no clear D gene. The source is a woman aged 25 to 45 in good health. CDR3 sequence: CASSYEHAPVNYGYTF. The CDR3 DNA follows: TGTGCCAGCAGTTACGAGCATGCCCCCGTTAACTATGGCTACACCTTC.